This is a list of T cell receptor beta chains from one sample in a study of blood T cell repertoires in COVID-19. Sequencing used immunoSEQ multiplex PCR; TCRdb keeps in-frame clones, though not all of them. The sample has some 430,000 clones; about 90% are singletons. Sample: PBMCs or T cells enriched from blood (not recorded which). The receptor set was obtained from a man younger than 35 who had recovered from COVID-19. The CDR3 runs from the conserved cysteine through the conserved F or W. Each record gives: clone size, D gene, V gene, J gene, CDR3 protein, CDR3 DNA. A D gene is named only where the DNA matches it firmly. Size tells how often a clone was seen (once, few, many) or the class of an expanded clone, and some rows leave it out.

clone size: -; D gene: -; V gene: TRBV27; J gene: TRBJ2-6; CDR3 protein: CASSRFQGGVANVLTF; CDR3 DNA: TGTGCCAGCAGTCGATTCCAGGGGGGAGTGGCCAACGTCCTGACTTTC
clone size: -; D gene: TRBD1; V gene: TRBV5-5; J gene: TRBJ2-2; CDR3 protein: CASSPRQGLGLFF; CDR3 DNA: TGTGCCAGCAGCCCCCGACAGGGGTTGGGGCTGTTTTTT
clone size: -; D gene: -; V gene: TRBV9; J gene: TRBJ2-1; CDR3 protein: CASSASYNEQFF; CDR3 DNA: TGTGCCAGCAGCGCATCCTACAATGAGCAGTTCTTC
clone size: -; D gene: TRBD1; V gene: TRBV11-3; J gene: TRBJ1-1; CDR3 protein: CASSSGQGGRGLEAFF; CDR3 DNA: TGTGCCAGCAGCTCGGGACAGGGGGGTCGTGGACTAGAAGCTTTCTTT
clone size: -; D gene: TRBD2; V gene: TRBV7-3; J gene: TRBJ2-4; CDR3 protein: CASSLAGGTKNIQYF; CDR3 DNA: TGTGCCAGCAGCCTAGCGGGAGGGACCAAAAACATTCAGTACTTC
clone size: -; D gene: -; V gene: TRBV5-5; J gene: TRBJ1-5; CDR3 protein: CASSLGPSRGNQPQHF; CDR3 DNA: TGTGCCAGCAGCCTGGGCCCCTCAAGAGGCAATCAGCCCCAGCATTTT
clone size: -; D gene: TRBD2; V gene: TRBV11-2; J gene: TRBJ2-7; CDR3 protein: CASSPISGTGGYEQYF; CDR3 DNA: TGTGCCAGCAGCCCGATTAGCGGGACGGGGGGATACGAGCAGTACTTC
clone size: once; D gene: -; V gene: TRBV2; J gene: TRBJ2-7; CDR3 protein: CASSGIGQIEQYF; CDR3 DNA: TGTGCCAGCAGTGGGATTGGGCAGATCGAGCAGTACTTC
clone size: -; D gene: TRBD1; V gene: TRBV25-1; J gene: TRBJ1-2; CDR3 protein: CASSGQGALGGYTF; CDR3 DNA: TGTGCCAGCAGTGGACAGGGGGCCCTCGGCGGCTACACCTTC
clone size: -; D gene: -; V gene: TRBV4-1; J gene: TRBJ1-2; CDR3 protein: CASSPGASYGYTF; CDR3 DNA: TGCGCCAGCAGCCCAGGGGCCAGCTATGGCTACACCTTC
clone size: -; D gene: TRBD1; V gene: TRBV6-4; J gene: TRBJ2-7; CDR3 protein: CASGDGTGGGEQYF; CDR3 DNA: TGTGCCAGCGGTGATGGGACAGGGGGCGGCGAGCAGTACTTC
clone size: -; D gene: TRBD1; V gene: TRBV5-1; J gene: TRBJ2-7; CDR3 protein: CASSSGQALGEQYF; CDR3 DNA: TGCGCCAGCAGCTCAGGACAGGCCTTGGGGGAGCAGTACTTC
clone size: -; D gene: -; V gene: TRBV4-2; J gene: TRBJ1-1; CDR3 protein: CASSQDPDGLMNTEAFF; CDR3 DNA: TGTGCCAGCAGCCAAGATCCGGACGGACTCATGAACACTGAAGCTTTCTTT
clone size: -; D gene: TRBD1; V gene: TRBV11-2; J gene: TRBJ2-7; CDR3 protein: CASSERTGSYEQYF; CDR3 DNA: TGTGCCAGCAGCGAGAGGACAGGATCCTACGAGCAGTACTTC
clone size: few; D gene: TRBD2; V gene: TRBV30; J gene: TRBJ2-5; CDR3 protein: CAWSVPGLAQETQYF; CDR3 DNA: TGTGCCTGGAGTGTACCGGGACTAGCTCAAGAGACCCAGTACTTC
clone size: -; D gene: -; V gene: TRBV7-9; J gene: TRBJ1-4; CDR3 protein: CASSLLFPGESEKLFF; CDR3 DNA: TGTGCCAGCAGCTTATTATTCCCAGGGGAAAGTGAAAAACTGTTTTTT
clone size: -; D gene: -; V gene: TRBV7-3; J gene: TRBJ2-1; CDR3 protein: CASSSGYNEQFF; CDR3 DNA: TGTGCCAGCAGTAGCGGCTACAATGAGCAGTTCTTC
clone size: few; D gene: -; V gene: TRBV19; J gene: TRBJ1-2; CDR3 protein: CASSTSGRVDYTF; CDR3 DNA: TGTGCCAGTAGTACGTCCGGGAGGGTAGACTACACCTTC
clone size: -; D gene: TRBD2; V gene: TRBV28; J gene: TRBJ2-7; CDR3 protein: CASSPGTGTSGRFEQYF; CDR3 DNA: TGTGCCAGCAGTCCCGGAACGGGGACTAGCGGGAGATTCGAGCAGTACTTC
clone size: -; D gene: -; V gene: TRBV7-2; J gene: TRBJ1-2; CDR3 protein: CASTPGQHNYGYTF; CDR3 DNA: TGTGCCAGCACCCCTGGACAGCACAACTATGGCTACACCTTC
clone size: -; D gene: -; V gene: TRBV9; J gene: TRBJ1-1; CDR3 protein: CASSPRVSTEAFF; CDR3 DNA: TGTGCCAGCAGCCCCCGGGTCAGCACTGAAGCTTTCTTT
clone size: -; D gene: TRBD2; V gene: TRBV28; J gene: TRBJ2-1; CDR3 protein: CASSLAGAYNEQFF; CDR3 DNA: TGTGCCAGCAGTCTAGCGGGAGCCTACAATGAGCAGTTCTTC
clone size: -; D gene: TRBD2; V gene: TRBV24-1; J gene: TRBJ2-3; CDR3 protein: CATSRLGAGGEDTQYF; CDR3 DNA: TGTGCCACCAGTCGCTTGGGAGCGGGAGGGGAAGATACGCAGTATTTT
clone size: -; D gene: TRBD1; V gene: TRBV5-1; J gene: TRBJ2-7; CDR3 protein: CASSSGQGAYEQYF; CDR3 DNA: TGCGCCAGCAGCTCCGGACAGGGCGCCTACGAGCAGTACTTC
clone size: -; D gene: -; V gene: TRBV2; J gene: TRBJ1-1; CDR3 protein: CASSEAGGAPNTEAFF; CDR3 DNA: TGTGCCAGCAGTGAAGCGGGGGGGGCCCCGAACACTGAAGCTTTCTTT
clone size: -; D gene: -; V gene: TRBV28; J gene: TRBJ2-2; CDR3 protein: CASSFEGKTGELFF; CDR3 DNA: TGTGCCAGCAGTTTTGAGGGAAAAACCGGGGAGCTGTTTTTT